This note documents a single T cell receptor beta chain sequence. What it binds is unknown. This entry belongs to a study of post-analysis software for immune sequencing data. Regarding the study as a whole: Several TRBV segments (TRBV5-6, TRBV5-1 and TRBV20-1 among them) occurred more frequently in patients than in controls.

Prepared TCR beta cDNA libraries contained unique molecular identifiers. TCRdb redid the calling of the PCR reads with MiXCR, one entry per CDR3 protein. This table holds 820,000 or so distinct CDR3 sequences, approximately 57% found once. Germline V lookup: CDR1 SGDLS, CDR2 YYNGEE. V lost 0 bases and J 2 bases, leaving 8 bases between the germline ends. The CDR3 has 14 amino acids. The origin of this receptor is a girl aged 10 to 17 with multiple sclerosis. This chain uses TRBV9 with TRBJ2-5; D is unresolved. The sequenced sample was blood. CDR3: CASSVAAVQETQYF. CDR3 nucleotides: TGTGCCAGCAGCGTAGCTGCAGTTCAAGAGACCCAGTACTTC.